These 11 T cell receptor beta chains share one sample of origin, sequenced in a study of blood T cell repertoires in COVID-19. Repertoires were generated with immunoSEQ multiplex PCR, while TCRdb's copy carries only in-frame clones and drops some. The sample consists of 230,000 or so clones, around 89% of them appearing once. Sequencing was performed on PBMCs or T cells enriched from blood (not recorded which). The receptors come from a woman in her twenties or thirties who had recovered from COVID-19.

The CDR3 here is CASSSSDRVDNEQFF. In DNA form, the CDR3 reads TGTGCCAGCAGCTCATCTGACAGGGTAGACAATGAGCAGTTCTTC. This chain connects TRBV5-4 to TRBJ2-1, with 7 positions matching TRBD1. CDR3 size: 15 residues. J lost 5 bases, V lost 3 bases, and 8 bases had no gene match. CDR1 is SGHNT, CDR2 YYREEE, per germline (reference sequence).

The CDR3 sequence: CASSYQGALGYTF. CDR3 bases: TGTGCCAGCAGTTACCAGGGGGCGCTTGGCTACACCTTC. The rearrangement joins TRBV6-5 to TRBJ1-2; 8 nucleotides line up with TRBD1. The CDR3 contains 13 residues. The ends lost 2 bases at V and 7 bases at J; junction bases unmatched: 3. The germline gives CDR1 MNHEY, CDR2 SVGAGI.

The chain links TRBV6-5 to TRBJ1-5; 8 positions agree with TRBD1. J gave up 3 bases and V 4 bases, and 8 bases lay outside the gene matches. Germline CDR1 and CDR2: MNHEY and SVGAGI. The CDR3 has 16 amino acids. This chain's CDR3 is CASSSGAGGINQPQHF. The CDR3 DNA sequence: TGTGCCAGCAGTTCCGGGGCAGGGGGCATCAATCAGCCCCAGCATTTT.

The chain recombines TRBV12-5 with TRBJ1-1; 7 bases are a match to TRBD1. The CDR3 contains 14 residues. The germline CDR1 and CDR2 sequences are LGHNT and FRNRAP. V dropped 6 bases and J dropped 6; count of bases not matched to a gene: 10. This CDR3 reads CASGRFGGTAEAFF. The CDR3 nucleotides are TGTGCTAGTGGCCGCTTCGGCGGGACAGCTGAAGCTTTCTTT.

The chain employs TRBV25-1 and TRBJ1-6, with D unclear. The CDR3 is 15 amino acids. V gave up 7 bases and J gave up 8 bases, with 18 bases separating them. The germline CDR1 and CDR2 sequences are MGHDK and SYGVNS. The CDR3: CASTLSEAGHSPLHF. DNA for the CDR3: TGTGCCAGCACCCTAAGTGAAGCAGGCCATTCACCCCTCCACTTT.

The sample holds one count of this clone. The rearrangement joins TRBV6-5 to TRBJ1-2, with TRBD1 identical over 8 bases. Germline CDR1 and CDR2: MNHEY and SVGAGI. This CDR3 has 16 residues. V lost 4 bases and J lost 7; bases outside the gene matches: 14. CDR3 protein: CASSFYSGGLRVGYTF. The CDR3 nucleotides read TGTGCCAGCAGTTTCTACTCAGGGGGCTTGAGAGTTGGCTACACCTTC.

The V gene is TRBV27, the J gene TRBJ1-6; TRBD1 is a possible D gene (5 bases). The germline CDR1 and CDR2 sequences are MNHEY and SMNVEV (reference sequence). V shed 7 bases and J shed 3 bases, with 13 bases lying between them. CDR3 size: 15 residues. For the CDR3, the DNA is TGTGCCAGCACCCTTGGGGGGTTCTATAATTCACCCCTCCACTTT. Translating gives CASTLGGFYNSPLHF.

V gene TRBV2 combines with J gene TRBJ1-1, with 7 bases identical to TRBD1. There are 15 residues in the CDR3. Germline CDR1 is SNHLY and CDR2 is FYNNEI. V dropped 0 bases and J dropped 5; count of bases not matched to a gene: 6. DNA for the CDR3: TGTGCCAGCAGTGAAGCTGCGGAGGGGGCAACTGAAGCTTTCTTT. Protein sequence: CASSEAAEGATEAFF.

The gene calls are TRBV12-5 and TRBJ1-1; possibly TRBD1 for D (6 bases). This CDR3 has 15 amino acids. The V and J ends lost 0 bases and 1 base respectively, with 9 bases between them. Germline CDR1 is LGHNT and CDR2 is FRNRAP. The chain's CDR3 is CASGLVLDRNTEAFF. CDR3 nucleotide sequence: TGTGCTAGTGGTTTGGTACTGGACAGGAACACTGAAGCTTTCTTT. Looking up the rest from reference TRBV12-5 and TRBJ1-1 gives the full variable domain: DARVTQTPRHKVTEMGQEVTMRCQPILGHNTVFWYRQTMMQGLELLAYFRNRAPLDDSGMPKDRFSAEMPDATLATLKIQPSEPRDSAVYFCASGLVLDRNTEAFFGQGTRLTVV.

The chain joins TRBV7-2 to TRBJ2-5, with TRBD2 matching 8 bases. Losses at the gene ends were 4 bases for V and 5 bases for J; bases not matched to a gene: 3. CDR1 and CDR2 (germline): SGHTA, FQGNSA. This CDR3 is 13 amino acids long. The CDR3 spells CASSSRGGETQYF. The CDR3 bases are TGTGCCAGCAGCTCCCGGGGGGGGGAGACCCAGTACTTC.

This chain connects TRBV3-1 (or the pseudogene TRBV3-2) to TRBJ1-2; tentatively, D is TRBD1 (6 bases). The germline gives CDR1 LGHDT, CDR2 YNNKEL (reference sequence). With 1 base removed from V and 5 bases from J, the gap between germline ends came to 17 bases. The CDR3 has 16 amino acids. The CDR3 sequence: CASSQVPGHPRYGYTF. CDR3 sequence (DNA): TGTGCCAGCAGCCAAGTCCCGGGACACCCCAGGTATGGCTACACCTTC.